The clone carrying this TCR beta chain was found many times. The data originate from a study of post-analysis software for immune sequencing data. Unique molecular identifiers were present in the TCR beta cDNA libraries. TCRdb processed the PCR reads anew with MiXCR; each CDR3 protein has one entry. Altogether about 200,000 distinct CDR3 sequences are present, 25% to 35% being singletons, with the ten largest covering 3.4%. The TCR was taken from a girl aged 2 to 17 with multiple sclerosis. Sequenced material: blood.

As DNA, the CDR3 is TGCGCCAGCAGTCGAGGGATGGGCACAGATACGCAGTATTTT. Translated, it gives CASSRGMGTDTQYF. J is TRBJ2-3 and V is TRBV10-1; possible D gene TRBD2, 5 bases. Trimming removed 5 bases from V and 1 base from J, with 10 bases in between. In germline, CDR1 is WNHNN, CDR2 SYGVQD (reference sequence). This CDR3 contains 14 residues.